The clone carrying this TCR beta chain was seen only a few times. No antigen is known for it. The authors built TCR beta libraries using iRepertoire HTBI primers and Arm-PCR of CDR3 regions. TCRdb itself ran the multiplex PCR reads through MiXCR, one entry per CDR3 protein. The sample lists 420,000 or so distinct CDR3 sequences, 23% occurring once. This sample stems from a study of regulatory T cells in long-lasting Graves disease. Study results and caveats: New patients shared some 980 public clonotypes, and persistent patients shared more, with approximately 2,500.

The time point here: persistent/refractory GD, antithyroid drugs over 5 years with positive TRAb. The TCR library used RNA extracted from PBMCs. Patients with Graves' disease were diagnosed by American Thyroid Association guidelines. Patients were enrolled at an endocrinology department in Xi'an, China. Around 10 milliliters of peripheral blood were taken and placed in EDTA tubes. V was clipped by 5 bases and J by 2 bases; unmatched bases: 15. Germline assignment: CDR1 LNHNV and CDR2 YYDKDF (reference sequence). This CDR3 comprises 19 residues. The receptor comes from a female donor with Graves disease. Sequencing was performed on peripheral blood mononuclear cells (PBMCs), taken when the disease was refractory, from a patient treated with antithyroid drugs. The chain links TRBV15 to TRBJ2-3; 11 positions match TRBD2. CDR3 residues: CATSQLAGAPKGPTDTQYF. The CDR3 bases are TGTGCCACCAGCCAACTAGCGGGAGCTCCGAAAGGACCCACAGATACGCAGTATTTT.